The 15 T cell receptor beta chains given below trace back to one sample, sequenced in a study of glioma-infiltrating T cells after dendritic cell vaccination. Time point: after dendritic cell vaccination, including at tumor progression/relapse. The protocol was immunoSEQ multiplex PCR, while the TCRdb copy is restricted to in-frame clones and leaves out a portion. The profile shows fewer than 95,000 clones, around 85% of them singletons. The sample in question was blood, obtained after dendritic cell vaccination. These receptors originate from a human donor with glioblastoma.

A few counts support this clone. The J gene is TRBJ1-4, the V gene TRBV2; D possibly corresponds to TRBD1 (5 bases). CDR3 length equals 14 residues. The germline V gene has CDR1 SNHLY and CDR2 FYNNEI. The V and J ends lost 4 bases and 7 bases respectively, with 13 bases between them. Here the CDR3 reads CASSVTGGTEKLFF. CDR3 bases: TGTGCCAGCAGTGTAACCGGGGGGACTGAAAAACTGTTTTTT.

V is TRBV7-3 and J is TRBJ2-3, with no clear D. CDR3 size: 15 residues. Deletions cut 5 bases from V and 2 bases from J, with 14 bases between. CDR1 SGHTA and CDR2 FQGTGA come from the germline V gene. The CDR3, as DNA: TGTGCCAGCAGCGAACAACCCCCCTCCACAGATACGCAGTATTTT. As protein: CASSEQPPSTDTQYF.

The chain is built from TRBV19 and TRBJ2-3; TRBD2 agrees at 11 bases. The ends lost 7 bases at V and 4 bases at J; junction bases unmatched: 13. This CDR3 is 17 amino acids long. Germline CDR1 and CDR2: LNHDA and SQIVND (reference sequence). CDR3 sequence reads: CASTPGSGGAIADTQYF. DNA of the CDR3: TGTGCCAGTACCCCGGGTAGCGGGGGGGCGATAGCAGATACGCAGTATTTT. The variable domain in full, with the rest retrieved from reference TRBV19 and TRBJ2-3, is DGGITQSPKYLFRKEGQNVTLSCEQNLNHDAMYWYRQDPGQGLRLIYYSQIVNDFQKGDIAEGYSVSREKKESFPLTVTSAQKNPTAFYLCASTPGSGGAIADTQYFGPGTRLTVL.

The CDR3 bases are TGTGCCTGGAGTGTACCGGGCGGGAATGAAAAACTGTTTTTT. It specifies CAWSVPGGNEKLFF. This chain links TRBV30 with TRBJ1-4, with D unresolved. With 0 bases removed from V and 5 bases from J, the gap between germline ends came to 10 bases. This CDR3 has 14 residues. The germline V gene has CDR1 GTSNPN and CDR2 SVGIG (reference sequence).

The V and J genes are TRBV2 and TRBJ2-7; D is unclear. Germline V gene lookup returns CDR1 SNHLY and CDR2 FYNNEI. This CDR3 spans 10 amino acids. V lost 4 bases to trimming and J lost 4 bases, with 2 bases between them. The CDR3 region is CASSVYEQYF. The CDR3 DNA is TGTGCCAGCAGTGTATACGAGCAGTACTTC.

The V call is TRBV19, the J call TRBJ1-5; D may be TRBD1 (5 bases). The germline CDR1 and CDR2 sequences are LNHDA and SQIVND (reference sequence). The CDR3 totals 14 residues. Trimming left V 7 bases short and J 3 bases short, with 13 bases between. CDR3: CASTLGGSNQPQHF. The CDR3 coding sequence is TGTGCCAGTACCCTCGGGGGGTCCAATCAGCCCCAGCATTTT. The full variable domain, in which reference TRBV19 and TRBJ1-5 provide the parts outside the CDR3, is DGGITQSPKYLFRKEGQNVTLSCEQNLNHDAMYWYRQDPGQGLRLIYYSQIVNDFQKGDIAEGYSVSREKKESFPLTVTSAQKNPTAFYLCASTLGGSNQPQHFGDGTRLSIL.

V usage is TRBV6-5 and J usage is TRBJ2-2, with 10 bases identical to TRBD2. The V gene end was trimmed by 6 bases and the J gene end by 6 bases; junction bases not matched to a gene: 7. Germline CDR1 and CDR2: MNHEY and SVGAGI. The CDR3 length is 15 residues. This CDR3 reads CASSPLAGVPGELFF. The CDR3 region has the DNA TGTGCCAGCAGCCCCCTAGCGGGAGTTCCCGGGGAGCTGTTTTTT.

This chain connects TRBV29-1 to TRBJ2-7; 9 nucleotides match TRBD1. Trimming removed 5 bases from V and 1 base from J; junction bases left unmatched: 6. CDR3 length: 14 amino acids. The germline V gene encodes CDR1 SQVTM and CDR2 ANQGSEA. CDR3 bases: TGCAGCGTTACGGGACAGGGAGTTTCCTACGAGCAGTACTTC. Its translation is CSVTGQGVSYEQYF.

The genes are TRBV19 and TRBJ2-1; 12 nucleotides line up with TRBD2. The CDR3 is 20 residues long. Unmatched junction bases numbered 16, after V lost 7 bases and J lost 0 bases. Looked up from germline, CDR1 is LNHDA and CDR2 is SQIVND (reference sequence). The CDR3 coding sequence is TGTGCCAGTATAGGAACCGGGACTAGCGGGTCGAGAAGCTCCTACAATGAGCAGTTCTTC. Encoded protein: CASIGTGTSGSRSSYNEQFF.

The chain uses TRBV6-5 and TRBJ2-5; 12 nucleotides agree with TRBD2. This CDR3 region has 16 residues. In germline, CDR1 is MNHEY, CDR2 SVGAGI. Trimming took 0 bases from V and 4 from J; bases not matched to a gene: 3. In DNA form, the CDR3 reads TGTGCCAGCAGTTACTCACTAGCGGGAGGCTCAGAGACCCAGTACTTC. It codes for CASSYSLAGGSETQYF.

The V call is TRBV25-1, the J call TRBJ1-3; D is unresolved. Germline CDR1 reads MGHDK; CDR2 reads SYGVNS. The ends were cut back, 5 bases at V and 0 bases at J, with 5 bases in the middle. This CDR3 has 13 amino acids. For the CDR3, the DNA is TGTGCCAGCAGTCAGAACTCTGGAAACACCATATATTTT. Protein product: CASSQNSGNTIYF.

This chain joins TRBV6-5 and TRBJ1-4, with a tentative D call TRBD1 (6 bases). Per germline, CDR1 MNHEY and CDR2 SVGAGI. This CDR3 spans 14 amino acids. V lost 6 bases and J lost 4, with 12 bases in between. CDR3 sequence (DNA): TGTGCCAGCAGGAGGGGGGGCTTTAATGAAAAACTGTTTTTT. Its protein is CASRRGGFNEKLFF.

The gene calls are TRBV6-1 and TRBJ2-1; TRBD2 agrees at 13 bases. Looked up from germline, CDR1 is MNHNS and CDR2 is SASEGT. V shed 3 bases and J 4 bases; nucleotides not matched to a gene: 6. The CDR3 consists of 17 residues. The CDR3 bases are TGTGCCAGCAGTGAGGCGGGACTAGCGGGACATTACAATGAGCAGTTCTTC. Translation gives CASSEAGLAGHYNEQFF.

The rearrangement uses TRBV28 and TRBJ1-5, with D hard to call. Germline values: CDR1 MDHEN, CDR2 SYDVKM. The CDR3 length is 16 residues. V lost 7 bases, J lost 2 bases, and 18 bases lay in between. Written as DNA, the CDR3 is TGTGCCAGCAACCCGACATTATATCGCGGCAATCAGCCCCAGCATTTT. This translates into CASNPTLYRGNQPQHF.

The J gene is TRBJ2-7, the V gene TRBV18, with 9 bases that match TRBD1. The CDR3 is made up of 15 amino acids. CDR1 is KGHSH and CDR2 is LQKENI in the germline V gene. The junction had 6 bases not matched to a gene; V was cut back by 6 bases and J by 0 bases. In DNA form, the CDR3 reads TGTGCCAGCTCCGGGGGACAGGGAAGCTCCTACGAGCAGTACTTC. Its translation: CASSGGQGSSYEQYF.